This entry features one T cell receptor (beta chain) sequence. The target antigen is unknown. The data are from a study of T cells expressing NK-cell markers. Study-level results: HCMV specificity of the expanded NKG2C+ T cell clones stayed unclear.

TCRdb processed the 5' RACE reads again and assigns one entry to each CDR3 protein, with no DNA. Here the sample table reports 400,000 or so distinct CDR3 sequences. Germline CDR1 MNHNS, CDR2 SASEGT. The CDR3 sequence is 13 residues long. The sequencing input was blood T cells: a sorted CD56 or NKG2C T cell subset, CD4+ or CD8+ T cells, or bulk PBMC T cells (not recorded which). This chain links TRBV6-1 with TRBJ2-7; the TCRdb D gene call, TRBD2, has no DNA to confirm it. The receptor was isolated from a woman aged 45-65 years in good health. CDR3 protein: CASMGLAGGGQYF.